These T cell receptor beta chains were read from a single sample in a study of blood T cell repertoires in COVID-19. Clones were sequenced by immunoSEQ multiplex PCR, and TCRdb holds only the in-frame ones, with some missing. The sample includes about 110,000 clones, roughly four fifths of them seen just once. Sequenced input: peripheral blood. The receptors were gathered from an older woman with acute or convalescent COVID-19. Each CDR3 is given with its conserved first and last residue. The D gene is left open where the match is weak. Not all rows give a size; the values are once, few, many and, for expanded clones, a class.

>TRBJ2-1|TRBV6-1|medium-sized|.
CASSEMRHSYNEQFF
TGTGCCAGCAGTGAAATGCGCCATTCCTACAATGAGCAGTTCTTC
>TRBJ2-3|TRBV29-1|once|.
CSVQIRTEASTDTQYF
TGCAGCGTTCAGATCCGGACAGAAGCTAGCACAGATACGCAGTATTTT
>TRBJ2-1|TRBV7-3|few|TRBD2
CASSLSVTSGGEQFF
TGTGCCAGCAGCTTATCGGTGACTAGCGGGGGTGAGCAGTTCTTC
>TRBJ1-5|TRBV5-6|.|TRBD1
CASSLWDREGPQHF
TGTGCCAGCAGCTTGTGGGACAGGGAAGGGCCCCAGCATTTT
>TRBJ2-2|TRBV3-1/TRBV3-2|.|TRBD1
CASSQNGQANTGELFF
TGTGCCAGCAGCCAAAACGGACAGGCGAACACCGGGGAGCTGTTTTTT
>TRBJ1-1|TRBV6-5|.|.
CASSYFRNTEAFF
TGTGCCAGCAGTTACTTTAGGAACACTGAAGCTTTCTTT
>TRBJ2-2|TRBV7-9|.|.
CASSLALGAGELFF
TGTGCCAGCAGCTTAGCCCTAGGGGCCGGGGAGCTGTTTTTT
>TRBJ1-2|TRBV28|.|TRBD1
CASSWTGGNRYTF
TGTGCCAGCAGTTGGACAGGGGGGAACCGCTACACCTTC
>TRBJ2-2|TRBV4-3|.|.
CASSQLDAWTGELFF
TGCGCCAGCAGCCAGCTAGACGCATGGACCGGGGAGCTGTTTTTT
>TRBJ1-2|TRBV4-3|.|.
CASSQGSTGSSGYTF
TGCGCCAGCAGCCAAGGTTCGACAGGTTCAAGTGGCTACACCTTC
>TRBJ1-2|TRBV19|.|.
CASSIPGIGDGYTF
TGTGCCAGTAGTATACCCGGTATCGGGGATGGCTACACCTTC
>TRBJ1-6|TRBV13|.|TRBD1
CASSSTDRGTPLHF
TGTGCCAGCAGCTCCACGGACAGGGGGACACCCCTCCACTTT
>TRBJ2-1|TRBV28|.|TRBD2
CASRGLAGDRKVNEQFF
TGTGCCAGCAGGGGACTAGCGGGGGATAGGAAGGTAAATGAGCAGTTCTTC
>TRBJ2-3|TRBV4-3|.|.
CASQSSGNRDTQYF
TGCGCCAGCCAATCGTCGGGGAATAGGGATACGCAGTATTTT
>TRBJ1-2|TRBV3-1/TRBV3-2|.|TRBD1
CASSQRTGTGGLGYTF
TGTGCCAGCAGCCAACGGACCGGGACAGGGGGCCTTGGCTACACCTTC
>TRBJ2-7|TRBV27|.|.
CASSFSRQGGYEQYF
TGTGCCAGCAGTTTCTCACGGCAGGGTGGCTACGAGCAGTACTTC
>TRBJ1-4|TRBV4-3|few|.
CASSSGQVNEKLFF
TGCGCCAGCAGCTCGGGACAAGTTAATGAAAAACTGTTTTTT
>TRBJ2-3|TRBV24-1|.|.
CATSDLKPGIGVGTDTQYF
TGTGCCACCAGTGATTTGAAACCAGGGATTGGGGTGGGCACAGATACGCAGTATTTT
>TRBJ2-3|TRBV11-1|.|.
CASSFSQNTDTQYF
TGTGCCAGCAGCTTCTCACAGAACACAGATACGCAGTATTTT
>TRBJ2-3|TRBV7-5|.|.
CVRSLVLSLAADTQYF
TGTGTCAGAAGCTTAGTTCTAAGCTTGGCGGCAGATACGCAGTATTTT
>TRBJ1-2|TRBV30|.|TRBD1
CAWSRTGTNYGYTF
TGTGCCTGGAGTAGGACAGGAACTAACTATGGCTACACCTTC
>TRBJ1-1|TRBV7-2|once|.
CASSLRQVTPEAFF
TGTGCCAGCAGCTTAAGACAGGTGACCCCTGAAGCTTTCTTT
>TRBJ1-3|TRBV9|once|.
CASSVEGQGNGNTIYF
TGTGCCAGCAGCGTAGAGGGGCAGGGGAATGGAAACACCATATATTTT
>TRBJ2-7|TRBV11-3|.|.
CASSPTQGPYEQYF
TGTGCCAGCAGCCCGACCCAGGGCCCCTACGAGCAGTACTTC
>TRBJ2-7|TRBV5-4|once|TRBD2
CASSLSLAAQREQYF
TGTGCCAGCAGCTTAAGCCTAGCGGCACAACGGGAGCAGTACTTC
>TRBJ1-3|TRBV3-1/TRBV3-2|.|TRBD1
CASSQDRGTGNTIYF
TGTGCCAGCAGCCAGGACAGGGGAACTGGAAACACCATATATTTT
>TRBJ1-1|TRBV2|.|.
CASSGPGGNTEAFF
TGTGCCAGCAGTGGGCCCGGGGGGAACACTGAAGCTTTCTTT
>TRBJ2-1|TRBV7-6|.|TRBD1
CASSLADRGPYNEQFF
TGTGCCAGCAGCTTAGCCGACAGGGGGCCCTACAATGAGCAGTTCTTC
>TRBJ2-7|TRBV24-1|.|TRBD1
CATSDPTRTGINEQYF
TGTGCCACCAGTGATCCCACTCGGACAGGGATCAACGAGCAGTACTTC
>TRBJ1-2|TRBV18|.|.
CASSSTRDGYTF
TGTGCCAGCTCATCTACACGGGATGGCTACACCTTC
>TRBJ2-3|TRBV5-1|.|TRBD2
CASRSGGAFGNTQYF
TGCGCCAGCAGAAGCGGGGGGGCCTTTGGAAATACGCAGTATTTT
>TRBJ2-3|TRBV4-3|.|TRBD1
CASSQDWGQFTDTQYF
TGCGCCAGCAGCCAAGACTGGGGACAGTTCACAGATACGCAGTATTTT
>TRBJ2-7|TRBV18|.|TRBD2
CASSGLAGPYEQYF
TGTGCCAGCTCAGGCTTAGCGGGTCCGTACGAGCAGTACTTC
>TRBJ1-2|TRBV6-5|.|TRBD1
CASRPGQASYTF
TGTGCCAGCAGACCCGGACAGGCCAGCTACACCTTC
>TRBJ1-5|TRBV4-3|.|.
CASSQGWTRDQPQHF
TGCGCCAGCAGCCAAGGTTGGACCAGGGATCAGCCCCAGCATTTT
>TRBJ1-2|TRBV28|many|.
CASSLGSYGYTF
TGTGCCAGCAGTTTAGGCAGCTATGGCTACACCTTC
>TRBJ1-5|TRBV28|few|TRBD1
CASRRRGSDNQPQHF
TGTGCCAGCAGGCGCAGGGGGAGCGATAATCAGCCCCAGCATTTT
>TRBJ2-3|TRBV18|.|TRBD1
CASSPWTGSSTDTQYF
TGTGCCAGCTCACCGTGGACAGGATCTAGCACAGATACGCAGTATTTT
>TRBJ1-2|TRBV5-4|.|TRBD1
CASSPRTGVAYGYTF
TGTGCCAGCAGCCCAAGGACAGGGGTGGCCTATGGCTACACCTTC
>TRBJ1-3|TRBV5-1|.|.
CASSLETGLFGNTIYF
TGCGCCAGCAGCTTGGAAACAGGGTTATTCGGAAACACCATATATTTT
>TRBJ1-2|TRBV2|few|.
CASTVSLRPQANYGYTF
TGTGCCAGCACGGTTAGCTTAAGACCCCAAGCTAACTATGGCTACACCTTC
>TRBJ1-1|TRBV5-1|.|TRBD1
CASSYFGQANTEAFF
TGCGCCAGCAGCTACTTCGGACAGGCGAACACTGAAGCTTTCTTT
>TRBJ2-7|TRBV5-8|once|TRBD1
CASSTLGQDGYEQYF
TGTGCCAGCAGCACCCTGGGACAGGACGGGTACGAGCAGTACTTC
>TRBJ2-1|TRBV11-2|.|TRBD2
CASSLDIAGEHNEQFF
TGTGCCAGCAGCTTAGATATAGCGGGGGAACACAATGAGCAGTTCTTC
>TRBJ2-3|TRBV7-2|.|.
CASSLGASYLTDTQYF
TGTGCCAGCAGCTTAGGGGCGTCCTACCTTACAGATACGCAGTATTTT
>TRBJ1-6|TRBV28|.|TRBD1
CASSFRDRGGSPLHF
TGTGCCAGCAGTTTTCGGGACAGGGGGGGTTCACCCCTCCACTTT
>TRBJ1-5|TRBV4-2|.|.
CASSPAAAADQPQHF
TGTGCCAGCAGCCCAGCCGCGGCGGCCGATCAGCCCCAGCATTTT
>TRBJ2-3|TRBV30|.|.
CAWSGGLGDTQYF
TGTGCCTGGAGCGGGGGGCTCGGAGATACGCAGTATTTT
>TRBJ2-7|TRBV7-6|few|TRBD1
CASSSLGQESYEQYF
TGTGCCAGCAGCTCCCTAGGACAGGAGTCCTACGAGCAGTACTTC
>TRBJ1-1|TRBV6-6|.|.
CASSYGLGSTEAFF
TGTGCCAGCAGTTACGGGCTGGGGAGCACTGAAGCTTTCTTT
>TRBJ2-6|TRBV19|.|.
CASSTTRVDGANVLTF
TGTGCCAGTAGTACGACTAGGGTAGATGGGGCCAACGTCCTGACTTTC
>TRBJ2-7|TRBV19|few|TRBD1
CASSRDRAYEQYF
TGTGCCAGTAGCCGGGACAGGGCTTACGAGCAGTACTTC
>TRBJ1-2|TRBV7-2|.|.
CASSLGLSLPGTNYGYTF
TGTGCCAGCAGCTTAGGACTTAGCCTACCAGGGACTAACTATGGCTACACCTTC